Here is one T cell receptor (beta chain) with its context. The antigen is unknown. A second PCR of 7 to 11 cycles used a sample-barcoded 5' primer and a J-beta primer mix. A single record per CDR3 protein comes from TCRdb applying MiXCR to the 5' RACE reads. The data show over 1,500,000 distinct CDR3 sequences, 30% to 40% seen once. This CDR3 is built from 15 residues. V was clipped by 1 base and J by 7 bases, with 15 bases between them. In germline, CDR1 is SGHDT, CDR2 YYEEEE. These data originate in a study of blood T cells in healthy people across ages. Study-level findings and limits: Conclusively comparing naive with antigen-experienced cells was impossible with unsorted PBMCs.

The sample comprised blood. The TCR sequence derives from a human donor in good health. This rearrangement joins TRBV5-6 to TRBJ2-1; D gene unclear. CDR3 region: CASSLWAPATNEQFF. In DNA form, the CDR3 reads TGTGCCAGCAGCTTGTGGGCCCCGGCGACTAATGAGCAGTTCTTC.